This note documents a single T cell receptor beta chain sequence. Its specific antigen is unknown. Nothing much larger sits one base from this clone, and base qualities are not available. The source of the sample is a study of shared clonotypes between healthy human individuals (dated by TCRdb to the early 2020s). Regarding the complete study: Three men and a couple of women, aged 18 to 49 years, made up the cohort. For each donor, three plates each were used for CD4 naive and CD4 memory, two plates were used for CD8 naive, and one plate was used for CD8 memory. Between about 0.94 and 8.9 billion PBMCs per donor were obtained by leukapheresis. To increase sequencing depth and limit assay-specific biases, different laboratories used diverse techniques to prepare libraries and sequence TCR repertoires. To estimate repertoire size and how much clonotypes are shared between individuals, the study performed deep sequencing of blood TCR repertoires from five healthy adults. Broad study findings and their caveats: Compared with non-shared clonotypes, the clonotypes found in all four sorted-subset donors had higher generation probabilities. Even with the large sequencing depth, rarefaction of the sorted-subset datasets indicated that sequencing was incomplete. Pairwise subsampling indicated that sequencing depth was expected to affect the degree of clonotype sharing among donors. Sharing across several donors was observed for around 5% of naive CD4, less than 4% of naive CD8, about 2.3% of memory CD4, and roughly 0.43% of memory CD8 clonotypes. Because the study included a small number of donors, the genetic and exposure-history diversity represented was limited. Naive subsets generally had larger estimated clonotype richness than memory subsets did. Sampling was restricted to blood, and TCR repertoires in tissues likely differ from the TCR repertoires found in blood.

Using the deep immunoSEQ assay, multiplex PCR amplified TCR CDR3 regions from genomic DNA. Genomic DNA extracted from each cell subset was distributed evenly over all wells of several immunoSEQ 96-well plates, and each plate served as one replicate. For sorted subsets, 150 to 200 ng genomic DNA, equal to 30,000 to 35,000 T cell genomes, was loaded into each replicate PCR. The purified libraries were quantified using a Qubit 3.0 fluorometer, sized with a Bioanalyzer 2100, and then quantified again using the KAPA Library Quantification kit. A separate single-read 150-cycle Illumina NextSeq 550 flow cell was used to sequence each immunoSEQ 96-well plate. The published analysis was carried out like this. Because the immunoSEQ output held only junctional sequences and lacked quality scores, the filtering could not match the filtering applied to full-length reads. Sequences were annotated with PyIR, a Python wrapper for IgBLAST v1.9, using IMGT germline references to assign V/J genes and CDR3. Any read was removed if the V/J assignment was weak (E-value above 1e-6), the CDR3 was missing, or the read contained stop codons, out-of-frame junctions, or ambiguous translated residues. V3J clonotypes were defined as sequences sharing an identical inferred V gene, J gene, and CDR3 amino acid sequence. Percentage overlap between repertoires was calculated by dividing the number of shared unique clonotypes by the size of the smaller repertoire. RTK rarefaction, the Chao1 estimator, and Recon v2.1 estimates of unobserved clonotypes were used to assess repertoire richness. For all TCRbeta clonotypes obtained by the gDNA method from four donors, generation probabilities were computed with OLGA. This is the immuneACCESS table as TCRdb keeps it, with only in-frame sequences that have V and J called. A part of the clones is gone; compared with another copy, unresolved V genes explain less than half, and the rest is unexplained. Clone size and the V and J calls come from that table; the DNA yielded D and trimming. This sample gives 180,000 or so clones in total; 85% to 95% of them show up just once. The ten largest clones represent 0.065% to 0.07% of the sample.

The germline V gene encodes CDR1 MGHRA and CDR2 YSYEKL. Counted from cysteine to phenylalanine, this CDR3 has 15 amino acids. The CDR3 DNA has 45 bases and is translated from base 1. A distance of 12 bases separates the germline ends of V and J, which lose 4 bases and 5 bases respectively. The donors were healthy, HIV-negative adults who had no recently reported acute infections or vaccinations. Every donor was a Caucasian adult living in Nashville, Tennessee, USA. CD4+ T cells were enriched through magnetic negative selection, after which naive cells were positively selected on CD45RA and the remaining negative fraction served as the memory subset. Blood was obtained by leukapheresis, after which PBMCs were separated by Ficoll-Histopaque density gradient centrifugation and cryopreserved in liquid nitrogen vapor phase. Purity and quantity of every magnetically sorted T cell population were checked by analytical flow cytometry. From each sorted fraction, genomic DNA was isolated and quantified by UV absorbance on a Nanodrop 2000c.

The TCR was taken from a woman in her twenties or thirties in good health. Specimen: naive CD4+ T cells sorted from blood. The cell subset or site label for this specimen denotes: CD45RA+ positively selected. The chain is made from TRBV4-1 and TRBJ1-6; tentative D gene TRBD1, with 5 bases matching. The nucleotide sequence reads as follows: TGCGCCAGCAGCCTCAGGGTGATAAATAATTCACCCCTCCACTTT. It specifies CASSLRVINNSPLHF.